This passage covers 11 T cell receptor beta chains from one sample sequenced in a study of cytomegalovirus exposure and HLA in healthy donors. In the PCR, 60 Vbeta and 13 Jbeta primers were used. The method was immunoSEQ multiplex PCR; TCRdb's version includes in-frame clones alone and lacks a portion of them. The sample shows around 120,000 clones, about 80% of them seen only once. The sequenced sample consisted of PBMCs. The receptor source for this set is a man in his thirties or forties in good health and CMV-seronegative.

The chain couples TRBV5-1 to TRBJ2-7, with a possible D match to TRBD2 (9 bases). Germline assignment: CDR1 SGHRS and CDR2 YFSETQ. This CDR3 has 19 residues. V gave up 3 bases and J gave up 1 base, with 26 bases separating them. CDR3 DNA: TGCGCCAGCAGCTCCGGACAGGGTTGGGTGCGGGAGGGGTCCTACGAGCAGTACTTC. This gives the protein CASSSGQGWVREGSYEQYF.

This clone has a single count. V and J are TRBV27 and TRBJ2-7; D might be TRBD1 (6 bases). Germline V gives CDR1 MNHEY, CDR2 SMNVEV (reference sequence). This CDR3 region has 15 residues. V was trimmed by 5 bases and J by 0 bases, leaving 14 bases between them. The CDR3 DNA reads TGTGCCAGCAGTCTCCGGGACACAAGCTCCTACGAGCAGTACTTC. Encoded protein: CASSLRDTSSYEQYF.

The V gene is TRBV6-5, the J gene TRBJ1-5; 8 bases align to TRBD1. This CDR3 is built from 14 residues. The germline gives CDR1 MNHEY, CDR2 SVGAGI. J lost 3 bases, V lost 8 bases, and 6 bases had no gene match. The CDR3 loop reads CASGWTGSNQPQHF. The CDR3 nucleotides are TGTGCCAGCGGTTGGACAGGGTCCAATCAGCCCCAGCATTTT.

This clone was counted a single time. This CDR3 is also generated by other DNA sequences in the sample. The rearrangement links TRBV29-1 to TRBJ1-4; 9 bases match TRBD1. The germline gives CDR1 SQVTM, CDR2 ANQGSEA. J gave up 7 bases and V 6 bases, and 9 bases lay outside the gene matches. The CDR3 runs to 14 residues. CDR3 bases: TGCAGCGTAGACTCCACAGGGGGCGGTGAAAAACTGTTTTTT. Protein product: CSVDSTGGGEKLFF.

The chain has TRBV7-9 and TRBJ2-2, with D perhaps TRBD2 (6 bases). The CDR3 length is 15 residues. Germline V gene sequence: CDR1 SEHNR, CDR2 FQNEAQ (reference sequence). V was cut by 0 bases and J by 7 bases, with 12 bases left in between. In DNA form, the CDR3 reads TGTGCCAGCAGCTTAGCGGGAGGATTGGGCGGGGAGCTGTTTTTT. This sequence encodes CASSLAGGLGGELFF.

The chain uses TRBV2 and TRBJ2-3, with TRBD1 as a possible D gene (5 bases). Trimming took 2 bases from V and 3 from J, leaving 12 bases between them. This CDR3 is 15 amino acids long. Germline V gives CDR1 SNHLY, CDR2 FYNNEI. CDR3 protein: CASSERGLRTDTQYF. The DNA of the CDR3 is TGTGCCAGCAGTGAAAGGGGCTTAAGAACAGATACGCAGTATTTT.

The rearrangement joins TRBV7-9 to TRBJ2-5; TRBD2 agrees at 10 bases. The J call may be in error: the DNA end matches TRBJ2-7 better. Germline CDR1 SEHNR, CDR2 FQNEAQ (reference sequence). The CDR3 spans 15 residues. CDR3 DNA: TGTGCCAGCAGTTATACTAGCGGGATTTTCTACGAGCAGTACTTC. Its protein product is CASSYTSGIFYEQYF.

The CDR3 protein is CASTSWTGLPQGQPQHF. The CDR3 DNA reads TGTGCCAGCACCTCATGGACAGGGCTCCCCCAGGGTCAGCCCCAGCATTTT. This rearrangement joins TRBV28 to TRBJ1-5; 8 positions agree with TRBD1. Germline CDR1 MDHEN, CDR2 SYDVKM. The CDR3 loop spans 17 amino acids. V trimming: 7 bases; J trimming: 6 bases; junction bases outside the gene matches: 17.

The chain combines TRBV5-4 with TRBJ2-7; weak D call: TRBD2 (6 bases). The CDR3 loop spans 15 amino acids. Germline V lookup: CDR1 SGHNT, CDR2 YYREEE (reference sequence). Trimming left V 0 bases short and J 0 bases short, with 10 bases between. The CDR3 is CASSLDAGSSYEQYF. CDR3 nucleotide sequence: TGTGCCAGCAGCTTGGATGCGGGGAGCTCCTACGAGCAGTACTTC.

The chain combines TRBV15 with TRBJ1-4; D is unresolved. Germline CDR1 reads LNHNV; CDR2 reads YYDKDF (reference sequence). Between the trimmed V and J ends, which lost 5 bases and 0 bases, there was a span of 16 bases. The CDR3 length is 17 residues. The CDR3 region has the DNA TGTGCCACCAGCTCCTTGAGGGAGGCACCAACTAATGAAAAACTGTTTTTT. It codes for CATSSLREAPTNEKLFF.

This rearrangement joins TRBV28 to TRBJ2-7; 7 bases are shared with TRBD2. CDR3 length: 16 amino acids. J lost 0 bases, V lost 6 bases, and 11 bases had no gene match. Germline V gives CDR1 MDHEN, CDR2 SYDVKM. The CDR3 coding sequence is TGTGCCAGCAGGCCGGGGGGTGGGCGGAGCTCCTACGAGCAGTACTTC. As protein: CASRPGGGRSSYEQYF.